This TCR beta chain was recovered during a study of radiotherapy plus CTLA-4 blockade in lung cancer. Sequencing used immunoSEQ multiplex PCR; TCRdb keeps in-frame clones, though not all of them. Of 45,000 or so clones listed, roughly four fifths are singletons. The CDR3 is made up of 17 amino acids. Germline-derived CDR1 and CDR2 are MDHEN and SYDVKM. The V end was cut by 6 bases, the J end by 1 base, with 20 bases between. This clone was counted a single time. The chain is built from TRBV28 and TRBJ2-3; D ambiguous. The receptor was derived from a human donor with non-small cell lung cancer who had stable disease on radiotherapy plus ipilimumab. Sequenced material: peripheral blood, taken from a patient treated with radiotherapy plus ipilimumab. The CDR3 nucleotides are TGTGCCAGCAGCCCTCAGTTGCTCGGGCTCGGCACAGATACGCAGTATTTT. Its translation is CASSPQLLGLGTDTQYF.